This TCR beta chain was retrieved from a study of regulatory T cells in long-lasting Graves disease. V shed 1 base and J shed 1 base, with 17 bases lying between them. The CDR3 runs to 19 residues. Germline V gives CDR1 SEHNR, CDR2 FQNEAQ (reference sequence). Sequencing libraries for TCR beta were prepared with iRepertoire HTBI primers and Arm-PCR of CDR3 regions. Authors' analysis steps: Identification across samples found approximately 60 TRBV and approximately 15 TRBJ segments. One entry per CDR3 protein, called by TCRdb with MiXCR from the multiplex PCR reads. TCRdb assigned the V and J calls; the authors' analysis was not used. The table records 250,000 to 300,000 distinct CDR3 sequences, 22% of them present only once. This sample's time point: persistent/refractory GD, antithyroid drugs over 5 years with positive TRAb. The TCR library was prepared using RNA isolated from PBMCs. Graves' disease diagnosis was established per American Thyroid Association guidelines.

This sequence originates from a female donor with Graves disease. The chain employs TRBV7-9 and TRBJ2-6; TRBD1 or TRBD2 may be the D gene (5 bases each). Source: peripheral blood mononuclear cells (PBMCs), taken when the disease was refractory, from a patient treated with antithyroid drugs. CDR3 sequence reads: CASSLVREGMPSGANVLTF. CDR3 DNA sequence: TGTGCCAGCAGCTTAGTCCGTGAGGGGATGCCATCTGGGGCCAACGTCCTGACTTTC.